The 7 T cell receptor beta chains below all came from one sample that was sequenced in a study of cytomegalovirus exposure and HLA in healthy donors. Primers for the PCR totalled 60 Vbeta and 13 Jbeta. Sequencing used immunoSEQ multiplex PCR; TCRdb keeps in-frame clones, though not all of them. Of under 150,000 clones in the sample, more than 70% were seen once. Sequencing was performed on PBMCs. The source is a man aged 45-65 years in good health and CMV-seronegative.

This chain connects TRBV30 to TRBJ1-1, with D possibly being TRBD1 (6 bases). V dropped 4 bases and J dropped 6 bases, with 12 bases sitting between them. The CDR3 has 12 residues. Germline V gives CDR1 GTSNPN, CDR2 SVGIG (reference sequence). Here the CDR3 DNA reads TGTGCCTGGACCCGGGGGGCATCTGAAGCTTTCTTT. Translation: CAWTRGASEAFF.

The chain uses TRBV28 and TRBJ2-1, with 7 nucleotides matching TRBD2. The V gene's germline CDR1 is MDHEN and CDR2 SYDVKM. The V gene end was trimmed by 5 bases and the J gene end by 0 bases; junction bases not matched to a gene: 7. This CDR3 has 16 residues. Here the CDR3 reads CASSPLGEGSYNEQFF. The CDR3 DNA reads TGTGCCAGCAGTCCCCTAGGGGAGGGCTCCTACAATGAGCAGTTCTTC.

This chain connects TRBV2 to TRBJ1-1, with TRBD1 matching 11 bases. The V gene's germline CDR1 is SNHLY and CDR2 FYNNEI. This CDR3 contains 15 residues. V lost 10 bases to trimming and J lost 3 bases; unmatched junction nucleotides: 10. The CDR3 region is CATVARTGGHTEAFF. The CDR3 nucleotides read TGTGCCACCGTTGCTCGGACAGGGGGCCACACTGAAGCTTTCTTT.

V usage is TRBV28 and J usage is TRBJ2-4; 7 bases align to TRBD2. Trimming removed 3 bases from V and 6 bases from J; junction bases left unmatched: 11. CDR3 length: 16 amino acids. The germline V gene has CDR1 MDHEN and CDR2 SYDVKM. CDR3 coding DNA: TGTGCCAGCAGTTTGCTAGCGGTTCTTTCGGGAAACATTCAGTACTTC. Its translation: CASSLLAVLSGNIQYF.

The chain uses TRBV7-9 and TRBJ1-1; D remains ambiguous. The CDR3 loop spans 14 amino acids. V was pared by 1 base and J by 6 bases, with 12 bases between. Germline V gene sequence: CDR1 SEHNR, CDR2 FQNEAQ (reference sequence). The CDR3 DNA reads TGTGCCAGCAGCTTAGATGGCCGTATCTCTGAAGCTTTCTTT. Translated: CASSLDGRISEAFF.

The chain joins TRBV7-3 to TRBJ1-2, with TRBD1 identical over 8 bases. The germline V gene has CDR1 SGHTA and CDR2 FQGTGA. The CDR3 totals 15 residues. Trimming cost V 5 bases and J 6 bases; bases outside gene matches: 11. The CDR3 loop is CASSLARDRSDGYTF. The CDR3 coding sequence is TGTGCCAGCAGCCTAGCCCGGGACAGGTCCGATGGCTACACCTTC.

The V gene is TRBV28, the J gene TRBJ1-1; D not resolved. Between the trimmed V and J ends, which lost 4 bases and 0 bases, there was a span of 18 bases. CDR3 length equals 17 residues. The germline V gene has CDR1 MDHEN and CDR2 SYDVKM. CDR3 sequence reads: CASSSFRLGLLNTEAFF. Here the CDR3 DNA reads TGTGCCAGCAGTTCGTTTCGATTAGGACTGTTGAACACTGAAGCTTTCTTT.